This T cell receptor beta chain is from a study of CD8 T cells in ankylosing spondylitis. Notes on the study in general: Some of these motif variants have turned up before, in reports on reactive arthritis synovial fluid and blood.

This clonotype was detected many times. Its antigen remains unknown. From the 5' RACE reads, TCRdb called clonotypes with MiXCR, one entry per CDR3 protein. Of under 200,000 distinct CDR3 sequences listed, under 15% were seen once; the top ten hold approximately 10%. Germline V lookup: CDR1 MNHEY, CDR2 SVGAGI. CDR3 length: 16 residues. V shed 2 bases, J shed 4 bases, and the junction held 8 bases outside the gene matches. This chain uses TRBV6-5 with TRBJ1-1; 9 nucleotides match TRBD1. This sequence originates from a female donor with ankylosing spondylitis or in good health (not recorded which). The material sequenced was blood, either unsorted or a sorted T cell fraction (not recorded which). CDR3 sequence (DNA): TGTGCCAGCAGTTACACAAGACAGGGGGGTGGCACTGAAGCTTTCTTT. Encoded protein: CASSYTRQGGGTEAFF.